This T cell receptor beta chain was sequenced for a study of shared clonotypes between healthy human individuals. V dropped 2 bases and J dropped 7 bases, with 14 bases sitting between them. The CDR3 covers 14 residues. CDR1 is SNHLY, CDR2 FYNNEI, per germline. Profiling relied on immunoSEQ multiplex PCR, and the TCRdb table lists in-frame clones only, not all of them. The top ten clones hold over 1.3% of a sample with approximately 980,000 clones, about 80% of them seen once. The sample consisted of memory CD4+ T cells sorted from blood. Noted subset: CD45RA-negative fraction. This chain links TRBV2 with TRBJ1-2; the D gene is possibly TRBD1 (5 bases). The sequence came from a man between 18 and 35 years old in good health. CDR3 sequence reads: CASSELPGGGGYTF. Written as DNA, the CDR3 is TGTGCCAGCAGTGAATTACCTGGGGGTGGTGGCTACACCTTC.